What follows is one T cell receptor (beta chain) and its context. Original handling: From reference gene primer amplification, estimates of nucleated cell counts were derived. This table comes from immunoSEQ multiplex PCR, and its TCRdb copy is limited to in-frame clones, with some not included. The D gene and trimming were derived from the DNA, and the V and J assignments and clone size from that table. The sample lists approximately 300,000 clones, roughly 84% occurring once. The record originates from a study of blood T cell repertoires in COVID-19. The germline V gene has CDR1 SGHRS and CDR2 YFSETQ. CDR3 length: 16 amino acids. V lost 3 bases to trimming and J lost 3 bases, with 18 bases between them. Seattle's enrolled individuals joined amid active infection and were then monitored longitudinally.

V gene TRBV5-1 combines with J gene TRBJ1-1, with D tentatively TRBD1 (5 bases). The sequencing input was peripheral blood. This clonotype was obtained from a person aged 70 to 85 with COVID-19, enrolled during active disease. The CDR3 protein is CASSYSPDTTYTEAFF. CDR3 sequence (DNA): TGCGCCAGCAGCTACTCCCCGGACACCACGTACACTGAAGCTTTCTTT.